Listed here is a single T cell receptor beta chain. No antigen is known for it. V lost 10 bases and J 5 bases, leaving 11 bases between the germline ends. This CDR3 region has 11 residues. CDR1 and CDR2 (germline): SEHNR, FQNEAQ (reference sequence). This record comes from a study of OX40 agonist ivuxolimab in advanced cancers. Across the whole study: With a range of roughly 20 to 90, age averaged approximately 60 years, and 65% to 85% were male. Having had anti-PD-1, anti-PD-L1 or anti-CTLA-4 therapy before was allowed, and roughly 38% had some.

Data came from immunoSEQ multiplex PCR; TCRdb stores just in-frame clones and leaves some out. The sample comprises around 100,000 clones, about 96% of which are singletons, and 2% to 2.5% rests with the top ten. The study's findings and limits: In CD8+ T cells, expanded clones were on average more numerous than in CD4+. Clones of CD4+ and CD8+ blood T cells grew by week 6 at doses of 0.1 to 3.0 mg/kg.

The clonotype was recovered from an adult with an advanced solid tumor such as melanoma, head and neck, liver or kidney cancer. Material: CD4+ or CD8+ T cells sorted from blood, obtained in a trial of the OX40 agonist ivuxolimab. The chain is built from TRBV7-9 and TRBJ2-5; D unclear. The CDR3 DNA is TGTGCCACTTCCCTTGGGGAGACCCAGTACTTC. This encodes CATSLGETQYF.